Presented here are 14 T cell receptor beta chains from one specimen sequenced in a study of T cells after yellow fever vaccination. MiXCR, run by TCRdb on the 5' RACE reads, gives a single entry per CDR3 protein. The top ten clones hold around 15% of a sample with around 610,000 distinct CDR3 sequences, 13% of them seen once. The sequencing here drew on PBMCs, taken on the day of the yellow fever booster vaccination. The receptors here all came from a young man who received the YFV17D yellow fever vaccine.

CDR3 amino acids: CASRRTGDNNEQFF. DNA for the CDR3: TGTGCCAGCAGGAGGACAGGGGATAACAATGAGCAGTTCTTC. The chain recombines TRBV5-6 with TRBJ2-1; 9 nucleotides agree with TRBD1. This CDR3 region has 14 residues. J was trimmed by 5 bases and V by 5 bases; bases with no gene match: 5. Germline values: CDR1 SGHDT, CDR2 YYEEEE.

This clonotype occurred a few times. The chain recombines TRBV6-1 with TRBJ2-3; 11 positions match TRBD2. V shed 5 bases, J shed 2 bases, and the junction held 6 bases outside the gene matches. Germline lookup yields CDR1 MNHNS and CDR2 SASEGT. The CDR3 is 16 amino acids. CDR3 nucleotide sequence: TGTGCCAGCAGTACCGGGACTAGCGGAATCACAGATACGCAGTATTTT. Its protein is CASSTGTSGITDTQYF.

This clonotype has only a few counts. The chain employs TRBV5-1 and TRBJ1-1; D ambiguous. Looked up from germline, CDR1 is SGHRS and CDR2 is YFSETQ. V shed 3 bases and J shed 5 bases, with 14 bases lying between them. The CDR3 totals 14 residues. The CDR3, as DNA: TGCGCCAGCAGCTCACAGCCCGTTAGTACTGAAGCTTTCTTT. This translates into CASSSQPVSTEAFF.

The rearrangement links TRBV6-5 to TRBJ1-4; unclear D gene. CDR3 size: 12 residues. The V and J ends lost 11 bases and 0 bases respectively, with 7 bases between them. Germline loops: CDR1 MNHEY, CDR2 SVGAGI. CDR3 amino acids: CAAGTTNEKLFF. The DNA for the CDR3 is TGTGCCGCGGGCACAACTAATGAAAAACTGTTTTTT.

The CDR3 protein is CASSIVGRTFSTDTQYF. The CDR3 coding sequence is TGTGCCAGCAGCATCGTAGGCAGGACCTTTAGCACAGATACGCAGTATTTT. The chain uses TRBV21-1 and TRBJ2-3. TRBV21-1 is shown as a pseudogene. CDR3 length equals 17 residues.

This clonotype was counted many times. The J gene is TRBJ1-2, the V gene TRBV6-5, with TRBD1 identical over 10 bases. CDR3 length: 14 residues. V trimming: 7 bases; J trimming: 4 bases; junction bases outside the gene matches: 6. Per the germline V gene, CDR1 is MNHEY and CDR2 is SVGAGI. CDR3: CASTLRTGGYGYTF. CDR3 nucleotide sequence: TGTGCCAGCACCTTGCGGACAGGGGGCTATGGCTACACCTTC.

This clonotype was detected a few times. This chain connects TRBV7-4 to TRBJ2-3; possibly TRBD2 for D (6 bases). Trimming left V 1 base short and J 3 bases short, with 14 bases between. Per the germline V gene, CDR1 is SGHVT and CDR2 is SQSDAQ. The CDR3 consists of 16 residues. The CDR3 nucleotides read TGTGCCAGCAGCTTAGATAACGGGAGCGGGACAGATACGCAGTATTTT. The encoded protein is CASSLDNGSGTDTQYF.

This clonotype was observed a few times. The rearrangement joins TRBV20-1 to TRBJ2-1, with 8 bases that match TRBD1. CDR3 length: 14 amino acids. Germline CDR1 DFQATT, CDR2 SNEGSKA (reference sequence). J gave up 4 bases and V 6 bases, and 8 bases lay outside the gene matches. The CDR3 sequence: CSAYSGTGYNEQFF. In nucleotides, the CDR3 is TGCAGTGCCTACTCCGGGACAGGATACAATGAGCAGTTCTTC.

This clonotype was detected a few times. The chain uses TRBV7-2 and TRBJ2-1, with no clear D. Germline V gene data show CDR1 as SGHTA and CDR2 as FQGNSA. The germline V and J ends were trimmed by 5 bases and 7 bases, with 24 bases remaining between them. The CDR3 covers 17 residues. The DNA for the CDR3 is TGTGCCAGCAGCATTACACTGGGCGAAGGTCGTCCAAATGAGCAGTTCTTC. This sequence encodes CASSITLGEGRPNEQFF. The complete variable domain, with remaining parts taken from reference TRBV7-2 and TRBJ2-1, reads GAGVSQSPSNKVTEKGKDVELRCDPISGHTALYWYRQSLGQGLEFLIYFQGNSAPDKSGLPSDRFSAERTGGSVSTLTIQRTQQEDSAVYLCASSITLGEGRPNEQFFGPGTRLTVL.

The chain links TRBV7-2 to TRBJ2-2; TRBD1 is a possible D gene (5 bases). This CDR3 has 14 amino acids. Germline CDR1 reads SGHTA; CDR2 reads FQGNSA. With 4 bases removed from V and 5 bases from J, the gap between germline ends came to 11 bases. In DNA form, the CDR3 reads TGTGCCAGCAGCTCACCAGGGTTAACCGGGGAGCTGTTTTTT. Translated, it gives CASSSPGLTGELFF.

In DNA, the CDR3 is TGCAGTGCCCCGGGACTAGTCCGGGACGAGCAGTACTTC. Its protein product is CSAPGLVRDEQYF. The chain uses TRBV20-1 and TRBJ2-7, with 8 bases identical to TRBD2. This CDR3 has 13 amino acids. With 6 bases clipped from V and 5 bases from J, the junction kept 9 bases outside the gene matches. Germline lookup yields CDR1 DFQATT and CDR2 SNEGSKA (reference sequence).

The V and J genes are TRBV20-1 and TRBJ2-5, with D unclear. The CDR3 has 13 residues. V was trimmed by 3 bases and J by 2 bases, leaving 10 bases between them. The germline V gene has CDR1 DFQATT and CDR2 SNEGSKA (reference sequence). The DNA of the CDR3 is TGCAGTGCTAGGGCCCGTCCGCAAGAGACCCAGTACTTC. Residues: CSARARPQETQYF.

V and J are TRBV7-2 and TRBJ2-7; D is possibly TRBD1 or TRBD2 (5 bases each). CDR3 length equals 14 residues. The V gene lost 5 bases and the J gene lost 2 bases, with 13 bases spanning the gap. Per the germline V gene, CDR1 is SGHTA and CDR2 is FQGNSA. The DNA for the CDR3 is TGTGCCAGCAGCCCAGCTCGGGGCCCCTACGAGCAGTACTTC. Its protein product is CASSPARGPYEQYF. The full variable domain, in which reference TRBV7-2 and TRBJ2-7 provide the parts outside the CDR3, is GAGVSQSPSNKVTEKGKDVELRCDPISGHTALYWYRQSLGQGLEFLIYFQGNSAPDKSGLPSDRFSAERTGGSVSTLTIQRTQQEDSAVYLCASSPARGPYEQYFGPGTRLTVT.

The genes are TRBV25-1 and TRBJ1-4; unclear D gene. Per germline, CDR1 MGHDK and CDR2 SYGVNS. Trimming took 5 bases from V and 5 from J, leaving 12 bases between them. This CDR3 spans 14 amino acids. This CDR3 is CASSRTGKNEKLFF. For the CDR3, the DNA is TGTGCCAGCAGTCGCACGGGAAAAAATGAAAAACTGTTTTTT.